This TCR beta chain derives from a study of T-cell memory formation after mild COVID-19. Looking at the study overall: The TCR clusters were mostly specific to one donor.

Overall study findings and caveats: Clonal second-wave expansions that peaked on day 37 had unconfirmed SARS-CoV-2 specificity.

The CDR3 spans 17 residues. Germline V gene sequence: CDR1 DFQATT, CDR2 SNEGSKA (reference sequence). J gave up 5 bases and V 2 bases, and 12 bases lay outside the gene matches. In the case of this clonotype: Its antigen is not known.

Each CDR3 protein gets one entry after TCRdb re-called the 5' RACE reads with MiXCR. There are 190,000 or so distinct CDR3 sequences in the sample; over 20% occur only once, and 23% lies in the top ten. This clonotype originated in an adult woman who had mild COVID-19 (a few samples of this study predate the infection). Cell type and time point are not known. The sequenced sample was PBMCs or a T cell subset sorted from them (not recorded which). The chain carries TRBV20-1 and TRBJ2-5; 12 positions match TRBD2. CDR3: CSARSSGGASMYETQYF. CDR3 DNA sequence: TGCAGTGCTAGATCTAGCGGGGGGGCCAGTATGTATGAGACCCAGTACTTC.